This record concerns one T cell receptor (beta chain) sequence. Its specificity is unknown. This specimen belongs to a study of human T cells and chemical hapten exposure. Study-wide findings and caveats: Compared with pre-sensitization or healthy control sets, expanded TCRs clustered more.

TCRdb itself ran the RACE reads through MiXCR, one entry per CDR3 protein. In the table there are tens of thousands of distinct CDR3 sequences, 6.5% to 8% of which are singletons. The CDR3 runs to 13 residues. The V and J ends lost 4 bases and 1 base respectively, with 8 bases between them. Germline V gene lookup returns CDR1 SGHDN and CDR2 FVKESK. As to time point: patch test 2, 6 weeks after DPC sensitization. Treatment described: therapeutic diphenylcyclopropenone sensitization with weekly scalp DPC. Whole blood, unfractionated, served as the material for total RNA extraction. The V and J genes are TRBV14 and TRBJ2-7; D is uncertain. The clonotype originates from a woman in her thirties with alopecia areata. Some clones in this sample may be carry-over from other donors' samples. Here the sequenced sample was whole blood, taken in connection with sensitization to the hapten diphenylcyclopropenone (DPC). CDR3 nucleotide sequence: TGTGCCAGCAGCCTAGACACGTCCTACGAGCAGTACTTC. Translation gives CASSLDTSYEQYF.